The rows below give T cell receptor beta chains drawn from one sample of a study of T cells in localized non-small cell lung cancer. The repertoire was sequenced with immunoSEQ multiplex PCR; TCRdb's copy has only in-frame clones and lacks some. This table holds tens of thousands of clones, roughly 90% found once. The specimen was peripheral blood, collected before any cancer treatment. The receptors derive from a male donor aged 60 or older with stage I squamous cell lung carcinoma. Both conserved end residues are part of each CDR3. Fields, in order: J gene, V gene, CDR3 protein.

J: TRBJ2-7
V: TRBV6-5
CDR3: CASSPAGTGIVEQYF

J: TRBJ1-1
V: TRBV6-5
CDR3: CASRLVTGSLTEAFF

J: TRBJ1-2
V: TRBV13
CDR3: CASSIGTGNYGYTF

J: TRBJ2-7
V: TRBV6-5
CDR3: CASSSGPPDIYEQYF

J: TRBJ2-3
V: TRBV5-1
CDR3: CASSLEGDTQYF

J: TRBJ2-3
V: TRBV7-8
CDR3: CASSLSVGTDTQYF

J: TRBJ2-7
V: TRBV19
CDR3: CASARGAGPDEQYF

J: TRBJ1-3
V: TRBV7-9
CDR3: CASSFRGSSGNTIYF

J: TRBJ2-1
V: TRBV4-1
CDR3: CASSREVAGGYNEQFF

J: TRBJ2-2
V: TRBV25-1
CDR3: CASSPDRGHTGELFF

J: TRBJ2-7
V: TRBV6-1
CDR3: CASRERGTPGDEQYF

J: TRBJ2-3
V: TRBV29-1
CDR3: CSLAGGAGDTQYF

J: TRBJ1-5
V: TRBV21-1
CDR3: CASKTGNQPQHF

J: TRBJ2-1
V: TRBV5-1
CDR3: CASSLYTGEGEQFF